These 27 T cell receptor beta chains were all obtained from the same sample, sequenced in a study of CD8 T cells in Susac syndrome. The RNA, 0.5 to 1 ug, was put through reverse transcription using random hexamers. One entry per CDR3 protein, called by TCRdb with MiXCR from the immunoSEQ multiplex PCR reads. Of more than 200,000 distinct CDR3 sequences in the sample, 85% to 95% were seen once. Sequenced material: CD4+ T cells from PBMCs. These receptors all come from a human donor with multiple sclerosis.

This clonotype was recorded once. The rearrangement uses TRBV7-9 and TRBJ2-5; the D gene is possibly TRBD2 (6 bases). Trimming took 8 bases from V and 2 from J, leaving 15 bases between them. The CDR3 runs 14 residues. Germline CDR1 and CDR2: SEHNR and FQNEAQ (reference sequence). The CDR3 nucleotides are TGTGCCAGCGGTCGGGAGCGACTACAAGAGACCCAGTACTTC. Amino acid sequence: CASGRERLQETQYF.

The genes are TRBV19 and TRBJ2-5; 8 bases are a match to TRBD1. V was clipped by 7 bases and J by 7 bases; unmatched bases: 11. This CDR3 is 14 amino acids long. Germline assignment: CDR1 LNHDA and CDR2 SQIVND (reference sequence). Here the CDR3 DNA reads TGTGCCAGTACCGCCCCCGGGACAGGAGTGACCCAGTACTTC. The encoded protein is CASTAPGTGVTQYF.

V is TRBV10-3 and J is TRBJ2-7; 9 bases match TRBD1. Germline assignment: CDR1 ENHRY and CDR2 SYGVKD. The CDR3 contains 15 residues. J lost 2 bases, V lost 7 bases, and 9 bases had no gene match. CDR3 region: CAIMYSGTGPYEQYF. The CDR3 DNA reads as TGTGCCATCATGTATTCCGGGACAGGGCCCTACGAGCAGTACTTC.

The chain couples TRBV7-2 to TRBJ2-5; D perhaps matches TRBD2 (6 bases). The CDR3 is 14 residues long. The V end was cut by 5 bases, the J end by 5 bases, with 15 bases between. Germline loops: CDR1 SGHTA, CDR2 FQGNSA. The CDR3 is CASSQMGLWETQYF. CDR3 coding DNA: TGTGCCAGCAGCCAAATGGGACTTTGGGAGACCCAGTACTTC.

The V gene is TRBV19, the J gene TRBJ1-5; no reliable D call. The CDR3 is 14 amino acids. Trimming left V 4 bases short and J 7 bases short, with 14 bases between. CDR1 and CDR2 (germline): LNHDA, SQIVND (reference sequence). The CDR3 protein is CASSTPGVGQPQHF. CDR3 bases: TGTGCCAGTAGTACCCCCGGGGTAGGACAGCCCCAGCATTTT.

V usage is TRBV2 and J usage is TRBJ2-2, with D possibly matching TRBD2 (5 bases). Trimming took off 7 bases at V and 0 bases at J, with 9 bases between the two ends. Germline V gene sequence: CDR1 SNHLY, CDR2 FYNNEI. This CDR3 is built from 14 residues. The CDR3, as DNA: TGTGCCAGCAAGGAGGTTTCGAACACCGGGGAGCTGTTTTTT. Translating gives CASKEVSNTGELFF.

The chain combines TRBV7-9 with TRBJ1-2, with D possibly being TRBD1 (6 bases). V dropped 5 bases and J dropped 4 bases, with 17 bases sitting between them. Germline CDR1 reads SEHNR; CDR2 reads FQNEAQ (reference sequence). CDR3 length: 15 amino acids. The CDR3 DNA follows: TGTGCCAGCAGCGCAGGACAGCACAGCGTCTATGGCTACACCTTC. This encodes CASSAGQHSVYGYTF.

V and J are TRBV23-1 and TRBJ1-1; D might be TRBD1 (6 bases). Being an ORF, TRBV23-1 has a function that is uncertain. V lost 1 base to trimming and J lost 4 bases, with 10 bases between them. This CDR3 comprises 14 residues. In DNA, the CDR3 is TGCGCCAGCAGTCAATTGGGACATAGCACTGAAGCTTTCTTT. It specifies CASSQLGHSTEAFF.

The chain couples TRBV19 to TRBJ2-7; D gene ambiguous. The CDR3 totals 14 residues. Germline CDR1 and CDR2: LNHDA and SQIVND (reference sequence). V lost 8 bases and J 2 bases, leaving 16 bases between the germline ends. As DNA, the CDR3 is TGTGCCAGTGCCGAAGGGAACATTACCTACGAGCAGTACGTC. Its protein product is CASAEGNITYEQYV.

The chain couples TRBV9 to TRBJ1-5; TRBD1 aligns across 7 bases. This CDR3 contains 14 residues. In germline, CDR1 is SGDLS, CDR2 YYNGEE. J was trimmed by 7 bases and V by 0 bases; bases with no gene match: 4. The CDR3 bases are TGTGCCAGCAGCGTAGAGGGGGCCGGACAGCCCCAGCATTTT. Its translation: CASSVEGAGQPQHF.

The chain is built from TRBV12-3 or TRBV12-4 and TRBJ2-6; D tentatively reads TRBD1 or TRBD2 (6 bases each). This CDR3 is built from 16 residues. V gave up 1 base and J gave up 4 bases, with 11 bases separating them. The CDR3: CASSLGRGTGANVLTF. The CDR3, as DNA: TGTGCCAGCAGTTTAGGGAGGGGGACCGGGGCCAACGTCCTGACTTTC.

The chain is built from TRBV6-6 and TRBJ1-2, with a possible D match to TRBD1 (5 bases). The CDR3 sequence is 15 residues long. V lost 4 bases and J 4 bases, leaving 16 bases between the germline ends. The germline gives CDR1 MNHNY, CDR2 SVGAGI (reference sequence). The CDR3 DNA follows: TGTGCCAGCAGTTTCCCCCTGGGGGGGGGCTATGGCTACACCTTC. Protein product: CASSFPLGGGYGYTF.

This sequence joins TRBV11-2 and TRBJ1-2, with 7 positions matching TRBD1. J gave up 5 bases and V 4 bases, and 10 bases lay outside the gene matches. The CDR3 spans 15 residues. From germline, CDR1 is SGHAT and CDR2 FQNNGV. CDR3 sequence (DNA): TGTGCCAGCAGCTCTTCTAAGACAGGGCAATATGGCTACACCTTC. It encodes CASSSSKTGQYGYTF.

The V call is TRBV7-3, the J call TRBJ2-3, with TRBD2 as a possible D gene (6 bases). The length of the CDR3 is 13 residues. Per the germline V gene, CDR1 is SGHTA and CDR2 is FQGTGA. Trimming removed 5 bases at V and 2 bases at J, with 8 bases between. In nucleotides, the CDR3 is TGTGCCAGCAGCAGGACTACCACAGATACGCAGTATTTT. Translating gives CASSRTTTDTQYF.

The chain links TRBV29-1 to TRBJ2-1, with D tentatively TRBD2 (6 bases). The V gene's germline CDR1 is SQVTM and CDR2 ANQGSEA. This CDR3 contains 16 residues. Trimming cost V 1 base and J 0 bases, with 13 bases left between them. The CDR3 protein is CSVEVWGVRSYNEQFF. As DNA, the CDR3 is TGCAGCGTTGAAGTATGGGGGGTACGCTCCTACAATGAGCAGTTCTTC.

This clonotype has only one observation. V usage is TRBV9 and J usage is TRBJ1-2; D unresolved. V lost 0 bases and J 4 bases, leaving 7 bases between the germline ends. The CDR3 has 13 amino acids. Germline V CDR1 and CDR2: SGDLS, YYNGEE. The CDR3 is CASSVGTGYGYTF. Here the CDR3 DNA reads TGTGCCAGCAGCGTAGGGACGGGCTATGGCTACACCTTC.

The chain uses TRBV5-4 and TRBJ2-7; D uncertain. This CDR3 is 13 amino acids long. CDR1 is SGHNT and CDR2 is YYREEE in the germline V gene (reference sequence). V was pared by 4 bases and J by 2 bases, with 10 bases between. CDR3 residues: CASSQVNTYEQYF. As DNA, the CDR3 is TGTGCCAGCAGCCAGGTGAATACCTACGAGCAGTACTTC.

J is TRBJ2-3 and V is TRBV7-2; the match to TRBD2 covers 10 bases. This CDR3 has 14 amino acids. Germline trimming cut 5 bases from V and 5 bases from J; bases unmatched to any gene: 4. Germline CDR1 is SGHTA and CDR2 is FQGNSA. The CDR3 coding sequence is TGTGCCAGCAGCCTGTGGACTAGCGGAGATACGCAGTATTTT. Translation: CASSLWTSGDTQYF. Together with reference TRBV7-2 and TRBJ2-3, the CDR3 gives the full variable domain: GAGVSQSPSNKVTEKGKDVELRCDPISGHTALYWYRQSLGQGLEFLIYFQGNSAPDKSGLPSDRFSAERTGGSVSTLTIQRTQQEDSAVYLCASSLWTSGDTQYFGPGTRLTVL.

The chain couples TRBV12-3 or TRBV12-4 to TRBJ2-3; D is tentatively TRBD1 or TRBD2 (6 bases each). With 5 bases removed from V and 14 bases from J, the gap between germline ends came to 23 bases. This CDR3 contains 14 residues. The CDR3 nucleotides read TGTGCCAGCAGTCCAACAACGGAGGGGGGTCGGGCGTATTTT. This gives the protein CASSPTTEGGRAYF.

CDR3 residues: CASSPGQKNTEAFF. For the CDR3, the DNA is TGCGCCAGCAGCCCGGGACAGAAGAACACTGAAGCTTTCTTT. The genes are TRBV5-1 and TRBJ1-1; the match to TRBD1 covers 7 bases. There are 14 residues in the CDR3. Losses at the gene ends were 4 bases for V and 1 base for J; bases not matched to a gene: 4. Germline-derived CDR1 and CDR2 are SGHRS and YFSETQ. Complete variable domain (other parts from reference TRBV5-1 and TRBJ1-1): KAGVTQTPRYLIKTRGQQVTLSCSPISGHRSVSWYQQTPGQGLQFLFEYFSETQRNKGNFPGRFSGRQFSNSRSEMNVSTLELGDSALYLCASSPGQKNTEAFFGQGTRLTVV.

The chain couples TRBV5-6 to TRBJ2-5; 9 bases agree with TRBD1. CDR3 length: 15 residues. Germline V CDR1 and CDR2: SGHDT, YYEEEE. V shed 3 bases, J shed 5 bases, and the junction held 8 bases outside the gene matches. In DNA form, the CDR3 reads TGTGCCAGCAGCTCCTCGGGACAGGGCCGGGAGACCCAGTACTTC. Residues: CASSSSGQGRETQYF.

CDR3 in DNA: TGTGCCAGCAGTCAGACCCGGACAGCCTACGAGCAGTACGTC. Its translation: CASSQTRTAYEQYV. This chain links TRBV6-6 with TRBJ2-7; maybe TRBD1 (6 bases). Germline CDR1 is MNHNY and CDR2 is SVGAGI (reference sequence). The CDR3 loop spans 14 amino acids. V shed 5 bases and J shed 2 bases, with 13 bases lying between them.

The chain joins TRBV20-1 to TRBJ2-5, with TRBD2 identical over 13 bases. Per germline, CDR1 DFQATT and CDR2 SNEGSKA (reference sequence). The junction had 3 bases not matched to a gene; V was cut back by 3 bases and J by 2 bases. There are 15 residues in the CDR3. As DNA, the CDR3 is TGCAGTGCTAGCCAACTAGCGGGGGGGCAAGAGACCCAGTACTTC. It specifies CSASQLAGGQETQYF.

The V call is TRBV7-6, the J call TRBJ1-1; 8 bases are shared with TRBD1. Germline values: CDR1 SGHVS, CDR2 FNYEAQ. The CDR3 loop spans 15 amino acids. After removal of 5 bases from V and 4 bases from J, the junction contained 9 bases not matched to a gene. The CDR3: CASSADGQGGTEAFF. DNA for the CDR3: TGTGCCAGCAGCGCCGACGGACAGGGAGGCACTGAAGCTTTCTTT.

V and J are TRBV20-1 and TRBJ1-2; 8 bases fit TRBD1. The CDR3 totals 13 residues. CDR1 and CDR2 (germline): DFQATT, SNEGSKA (reference sequence). V dropped 7 bases and J dropped 2; count of bases not matched to a gene: 6. DNA for the CDR3: TGCAGTGTTGGACAGGGTGGCAACTATGGCTACACCTTC. Protein product: CSVGQGGNYGYTF.

V gene TRBV7-8 combines with J gene TRBJ1-4; D call uncertain. Per the germline V gene, CDR1 is SGHVS and CDR2 is FQNEAQ. The CDR3 extends over 15 amino acids. V shed 1 base and J shed 10 bases, with 16 bases lying between them. CDR3 residues: CASSLVFDNLGKLFF. The CDR3 nucleotides are TGTGCCAGCAGCTTAGTATTCGACAATTTAGGAAAACTGTTTTTT.

The J gene is TRBJ2-7, the V gene TRBV2; D is ambiguous. With 10 bases removed from V and 0 bases from J, the gap between germline ends came to 10 bases. Germline lookup yields CDR1 SNHLY and CDR2 FYNNEI. The CDR3 runs to 12 residues. The CDR3: CATGLSSYEQYF. The CDR3 coding sequence is TGTGCCACCGGTTTGTCCTCCTACGAGCAGTACTTC.